This TCR beta chain derives from a study of blood T cells in healthy people across ages. The authors ran a second PCR of 7 to 11 cycles using a sample-barcoded 5' primer and a J-beta primer mix. TCRdb used MiXCR to reprocess the 5' RACE reads, holding one entry per CDR3 protein. The data show 650,000 to 800,000 distinct CDR3 sequences, under 55% seen once. Source material: blood. The sequence was collected from a man in his sixties in good health.

CDR3 sequence reads: CASSGGWGSDAQYF. The CDR3 DNA reads as TGTGCCAGCAGTGGGGGTTGGGGGTCGGATGCGCAGTACTTC. J is TRBJ2-7 and V is TRBV25-1, with D perhaps assigned TRBD1 or TRBD2 (5 bases each). Trimming pared 4 bases from V and 9 bases from J, leaving 19 bases between. CDR3 size: 14 residues. CDR1 is MGHDK, CDR2 SYGVNS, per germline.